The T cell receptor (beta chain) under discussion was sequenced for a study of blood T cell repertoires in COVID-19. Study-level background: The United States, Italy and Spain supplied acute and convalescent COVID-19 samples.

Profiled with immunoSEQ multiplex PCR; TCRdb holds only in-frame clones, not every one. Found here are some 70,000 clones, roughly 89% of them singletons; the top ten hold about 0.5%. The CDR3 runs to 15 residues. Germline CDR1 GTSNPN, CDR2 SVGIG (reference sequence). V was clipped by 6 bases and J by 6 bases, with 21 bases between them. Sequencing was done on a sample of peripheral blood. This TCR derives from a man aged 55 to 70 with acute or convalescent COVID-19. The V call is TRBV30, the J call TRBJ1-5; D may be TRBD1 (6 bases). This CDR3 reads CACHAGGGGGQPQHF. For the CDR3, the DNA is TGTGCCTGTCACGCGGGGGGAGGGGGTGGTCAGCCCCAGCATTTT.